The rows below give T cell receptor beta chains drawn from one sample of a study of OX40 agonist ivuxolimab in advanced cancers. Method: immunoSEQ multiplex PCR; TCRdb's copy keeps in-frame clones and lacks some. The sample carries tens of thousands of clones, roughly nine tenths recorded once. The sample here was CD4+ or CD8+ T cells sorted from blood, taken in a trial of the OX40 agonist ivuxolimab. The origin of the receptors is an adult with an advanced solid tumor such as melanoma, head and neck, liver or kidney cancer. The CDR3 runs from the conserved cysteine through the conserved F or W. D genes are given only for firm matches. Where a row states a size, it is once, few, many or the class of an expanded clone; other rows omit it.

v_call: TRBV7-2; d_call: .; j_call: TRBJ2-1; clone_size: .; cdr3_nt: TGTGCCAGCAGCTTAGTTGCAAACAATGAGCAGTTCTTC; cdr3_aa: CASSLVANNEQFF
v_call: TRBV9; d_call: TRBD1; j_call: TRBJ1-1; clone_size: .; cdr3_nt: TGTGCCAGCAGCGTAGATGGGGGACAGAAAGAAGCTTTCTTT; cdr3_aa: CASSVDGGQKEAFF
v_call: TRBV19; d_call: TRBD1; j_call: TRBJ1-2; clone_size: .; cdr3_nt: TGTGCCAGTAGTACCCGGGACAGATATGGCTACACCTTC; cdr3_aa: CASSTRDRYGYTF
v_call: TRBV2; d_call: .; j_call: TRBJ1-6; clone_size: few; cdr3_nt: TGTGCCAGCAGGGAGTTCCTGGGTTCACCCCTCCACTTT; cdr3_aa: CASREFLGSPLHF
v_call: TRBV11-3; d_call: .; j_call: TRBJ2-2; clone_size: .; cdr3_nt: TGTGCCAGCAGCCCCCTATACACCGGGGAGCTGTTTTTT; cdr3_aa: CASSPLYTGELFF
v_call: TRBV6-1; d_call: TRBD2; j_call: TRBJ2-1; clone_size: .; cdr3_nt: TGTGCCAGCAGTGTAACTAGCGGGGACTACTACAATGAGCAGTTCTTC; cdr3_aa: CASSVTSGDYYNEQFF
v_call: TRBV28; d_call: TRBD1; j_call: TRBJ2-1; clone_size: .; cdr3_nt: TGTGCCAGCAGTCAACTCCTTGGGACAGGGAAAAATGAGCAGTTCTTC; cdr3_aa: CASSQLLGTGKNEQFF
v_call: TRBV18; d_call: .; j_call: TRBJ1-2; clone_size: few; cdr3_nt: TGTGCCAGCTCACCACAGGACACCAACCGGGGCTACACCTTC; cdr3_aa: CASSPQDTNRGYTF
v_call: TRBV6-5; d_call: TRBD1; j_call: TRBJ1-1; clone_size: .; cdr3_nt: TGTGCCAGCAGCATCGGACAGGGGGCTACTGAAGCTTTCTTT; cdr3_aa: CASSIGQGATEAFF
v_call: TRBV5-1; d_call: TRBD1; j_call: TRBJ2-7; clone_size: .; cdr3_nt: TGCGCCAGCAGCTTCACCCAGGACGGGACAGCTAATTTCGAGCAGTACTTC; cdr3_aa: CASSFTQDGTANFEQYF
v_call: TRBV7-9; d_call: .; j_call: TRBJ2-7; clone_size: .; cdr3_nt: TGTGCCAGCAGCTTCGGGGGCCTGGACGGCGAGCAGTACTTC; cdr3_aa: CASSFGGLDGEQYF
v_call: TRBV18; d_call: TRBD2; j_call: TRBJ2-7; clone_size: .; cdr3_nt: TGTGCCAGCTCGCAAACTGGGGGAGGGAGCGAGCAGTACTTC; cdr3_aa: CASSQTGGGSEQYF
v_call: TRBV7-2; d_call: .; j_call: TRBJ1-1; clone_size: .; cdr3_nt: TGTGCCAGCAGAACAGATCCGAACACTGAAGCTTTCTTT; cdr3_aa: CASRTDPNTEAFF
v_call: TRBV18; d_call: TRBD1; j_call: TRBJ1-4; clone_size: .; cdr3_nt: TGTGCCAGCGCGGGACAGCCAGGAGCCGCAACTAATGAAAAACTGTTTTTT; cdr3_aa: CASAGQPGAATNEKLFF
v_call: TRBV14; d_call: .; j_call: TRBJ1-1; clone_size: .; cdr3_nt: TGTGCCAGCAACCTCTATAGCGGGGGTTCACCTGAAGCTTTCTTT; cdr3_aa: CASNLYSGGSPEAFF